This T cell receptor beta chain was documented in a study of PD-L1 blockade in urothelial cancer. At the level of the study: When patients started atezolizumab around 2014, it was given at 1,200 mg intravenously every 3 weeks. The analyses of blood took place 3 weeks (second dose) and 6 weeks after treatment start.

There are 13 residues in the CDR3. V lost 5 bases to trimming and J lost 3 bases; unmatched junction nucleotides: 4. Germline V gives CDR1 MDHEN, CDR2 SYDVKM. Time point: peripheral blood 6 weeks after treatment start. This table comes from immunoSEQ multiplex PCR, and its TCRdb copy is limited to in-frame clones, with some not included. The table includes approximately 44,000 clones, about 90% detected once. This TCR was recovered from a man in his 70s with urothelial cancer. J is TRBJ2-7 and V is TRBV28; 7 nucleotides match TRBD1. This specimen consisted of PBMCs, obtained around atezolizumab (anti-PD-L1) treatment. In DNA form, the CDR3 reads TGTGCCAGCAGTCCCACAGGGGACTACGAGCAGTACTTC. Translated, it gives CASSPTGDYEQYF.